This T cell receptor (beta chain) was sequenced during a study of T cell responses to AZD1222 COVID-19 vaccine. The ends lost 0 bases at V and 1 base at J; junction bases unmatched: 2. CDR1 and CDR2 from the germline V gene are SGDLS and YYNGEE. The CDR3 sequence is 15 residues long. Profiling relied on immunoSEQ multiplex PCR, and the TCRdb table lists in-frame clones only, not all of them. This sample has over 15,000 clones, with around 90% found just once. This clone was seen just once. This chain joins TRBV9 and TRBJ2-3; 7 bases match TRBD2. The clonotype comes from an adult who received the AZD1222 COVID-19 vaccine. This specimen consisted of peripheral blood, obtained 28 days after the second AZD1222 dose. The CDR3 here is CASSVVSGGTDTQYF. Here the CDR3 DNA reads TGTGCCAGCAGCGTAGTGAGCGGGGGCACAGATACGCAGTATTTT.